The 16 T cell receptor beta chains reported below all come from one sample, sequenced in a study of shared clonotypes between healthy human individuals. TCRdb keeps only in-frame clones here, not all; method: immunoSEQ multiplex PCR. The profile covers fewer than 850,000 clones, with about 92% appearing a single time and about 33% taken by the ten largest. Sequenced material: memory CD8+ T cells from PBMCs. The subset is: CD45RO+ cells pooled with CCR7-negative TemRA cells. Source of these receptors: a man aged 18 to 29 in good health. Some clones in this sample may be carry-over from other donors' samples.

The J gene is TRBJ2-7, the V gene TRBV5-1, with TRBD2 as a possible D gene (6 bases). Trimming removed 0 bases at V and 5 bases at J, with 12 bases between. The CDR3 runs to 14 residues. The germline gives CDR1 SGHRS, CDR2 YFSETQ. CDR3 region: CASSLGGRIDEQYF. The CDR3 nucleotides are TGCGCCAGCAGCTTGGGAGGGAGGATCGACGAGCAGTACTTC.

The J gene is TRBJ2-1, the V gene TRBV9; a weak D match, TRBD2 (6 bases). Germline CDR1 reads SGDLS; CDR2 reads YYNGEE. This CDR3 comprises 14 residues. The V and J ends lost 4 bases and 5 bases respectively, with 13 bases between them. DNA for the CDR3: TGTGCCAGCAGCCCCCACGGGGGAAACAATGAGCAGTTCTTC. Translated: CASSPHGGNNEQFF.

The chain has TRBV7-9 and TRBJ2-1, with 10 bases aligning to TRBD2. The CDR3 sequence is 17 residues long. Unmatched junction bases numbered 8, after V lost 6 bases and J lost 0 bases. Germline-derived CDR1 and CDR2 are SEHNR and FQNEAQ (reference sequence). The CDR3 is CASRPSTSGVSYNEQFF. The DNA for the CDR3 is TGTGCCAGCAGACCTAGCACTAGCGGGGTCTCCTACAATGAGCAGTTCTTC.

This rearrangement joins TRBV7-8 to TRBJ1-4, with D perhaps TRBD1 (5 bases). V lost 4 bases and J 8 bases, leaving 11 bases between the germline ends. The CDR3 loop spans 13 amino acids. In germline, CDR1 is SGHVS, CDR2 FQNEAQ. CDR3 region: CASSWGDGEKLFF. CDR3 nucleotides: TGTGCCAGCAGCTGGGGGGACGGGGAAAAACTGTTTTTT. The whole variable domain, remainder taken from reference TRBV7-8 and TRBJ1-4, is GAGVSQSPRYKVAKRGQDVALRCDPISGHVSLFWYQQALGQGPEFLTYFQNEAQLDKSGLPSDRFFAERPEGSVSTLKIQRTQQEDSAVYLCASSWGDGEKLFFGSGTQLSVL.

The genes are TRBV7-9 and TRBJ2-7, with 8 bases fitting TRBD2. The junction had 14 bases not matched to a gene; V was cut back by 8 bases and J by 5 bases. Per the germline V gene, CDR1 is SEHNR and CDR2 is FQNEAQ (reference sequence). This CDR3 region has 15 residues. The CDR3 sequence is CASAHRGGRYDEQYF. CDR3 in DNA: TGTGCCAGCGCGCATCGAGGCGGGAGGTACGACGAGCAGTACTTC.

This clone was observed once. This chain joins TRBV10-1 and TRBJ2-1; a weak D match, TRBD2 (5 bases). This CDR3 is 17 amino acids long. Between the trimmed V and J ends, which lost 0 bases and 9 bases, there was a span of 21 bases. Germline lookup yields CDR1 WNHNN and CDR2 SYGVQD (reference sequence). The CDR3 nucleotides read TGCGCCAGCAGTGAGTCCGGACGGAGGTTGAGTAAGGGTGAGCAGTTCTTC. Translated: CASSESGRRLSKGEQFF.

The V call is TRBV9, the J call TRBJ2-5; D is uncertain. Germline lookup yields CDR1 SGDLS and CDR2 YYNGEE. This CDR3 spans 21 amino acids. The V end was cut by 0 bases, the J end by 3 bases, with 30 bases between. CDR3 protein: CASSVGWPSAAKTLPKETQYF. CDR3 DNA: TGTGCCAGCAGCGTAGGATGGCCGTCGGCAGCCAAAACTCTTCCAAAAGAGACCCAGTACTTC.

The V and J genes are TRBV4-1 and TRBJ1-1, with D perhaps TRBD1 (6 bases). The CDR3 totals 15 residues. With 4 bases removed from V and 0 bases from J, the gap between germline ends came to 12 bases. The germline V gene has CDR1 MGHRA and CDR2 YSYEKL. Here the CDR3 reads CASSPGRQVNTEAFF. The DNA of the CDR3 is TGCGCCAGCAGCCCCGGGAGACAGGTGAACACTGAAGCTTTCTTT.

The chain joins TRBV11-1 to TRBJ2-5; the D call may be TRBD1 or TRBD2 (6 bases each). Per the germline V gene, CDR1 is SGHAT and CDR2 is FQDESV (reference sequence). The germline V and J ends were trimmed by 6 bases and 1 base, with 18 bases remaining between them. CDR3 length: 16 amino acids. Here the CDR3 reads CASSPTGGGGQETQYF. In DNA form, the CDR3 reads TGTGCCAGCAGTCCGACAGGCGGAGGGGGCCAAGAGACCCAGTACTTC.

The chain carries TRBV7-9 and TRBJ1-2; possible D gene TRBD1, 5 bases. Looked up from germline, CDR1 is SEHNR and CDR2 is FQNEAQ (reference sequence). The CDR3 spans 15 residues. Trimming took off 4 bases at V and 3 bases at J, with 15 bases between the two ends. Here the CDR3 reads CASSSRAEQDYGYTF. CDR3 in DNA: TGTGCCAGCAGCTCCCGGGCGGAACAGGACTATGGCTACACCTTC.

The chain couples TRBV28 to TRBJ2-1; D gene uncertain. Deletions cut 0 bases from V and 13 bases from J, with 22 bases between. The CDR3 has 16 residues. The germline V gene encodes CDR1 MDHEN and CDR2 SYDVKM. CDR3 protein: CASSLWGSVSSKEQFF. The CDR3 DNA reads TGTGCCAGCAGTTTATGGGGTTCAGTTAGTTCCAAGGAACAGTTCTTC.

This sequence joins TRBV6-6 and TRBJ1-5; weak D call: TRBD1 (5 bases). V lost 6 bases and J lost 6, with 12 bases in between. The CDR3 loop spans 13 amino acids. CDR1 and CDR2 from the germline V gene are MNHNY and SVGAGI (reference sequence). This chain's CDR3 is CASSPQGGQPQHF. The CDR3, as DNA: TGTGCCAGCAGCCCCCAGGGCGGTCAGCCCCAGCATTTT.

V and J are TRBV6-5 and TRBJ2-7, with TRBD2 matching 9 bases. This CDR3 contains 15 residues. The J segment lost 3 bases and the V segment lost 5 bases, leaving 8 bases of the junction unmatched. Looked up from germline, CDR1 is MNHEY and CDR2 is SVGAGI. The CDR3 here is CASSVNSGSRYEQYF. CDR3 in DNA: TGTGCCAGCAGTGTCAATAGCGGGAGCCGCTACGAGCAGTACTTC.

The chain has TRBV29-1 and TRBJ2-6; the D is unclear. The germline V and J ends were trimmed by 0 bases and 4 bases, with 7 bases remaining between them. This CDR3 has 14 amino acids. CDR1 is SQVTM and CDR2 is ANQGSEA in the germline V gene. CDR3 coding DNA: TGCAGCGTTGAAGAGCGTTTAGGGGCCAACGTCCTGACTTTC. Translated, it gives CSVEERLGANVLTF.

The gene calls are TRBV28 and TRBJ2-1, with 8 bases fitting TRBD2. Germline CDR1 and CDR2: MDHEN and SYDVKM. J was trimmed by 4 bases and V by 5 bases; bases with no gene match: 13. This CDR3 comprises 17 residues. The CDR3 reads CASSLSTSGGGYNEQFF. CDR3 bases: TGTGCCAGCAGTCTCTCCACTAGCGGCGGGGGATACAATGAGCAGTTCTTC. Using reference TRBV28 and TRBJ2-1 for the parts outside the CDR3, the full variable domain is DVKVTQSSRYLVKRTGEKVFLECVQDMDHENMFWYRQDPGLGLRLIYFSYDVKMKEKGDIPEGYSVSREKKERFSLILESASTNQTSMYLCASSLSTSGGGYNEQFFGPGTRLTVL.

This chain's CDR3 is CASSTRQGVTDTQYF. CDR3 nucleotide sequence: TGTGCCAGCAGCACCCGACAGGGGGTCACAGATACGCAGTATTTT. The J gene is TRBJ2-3, the V gene TRBV11-2; TRBD1 matches 9 bases. The V and J ends lost 5 bases and 2 bases, in that order; junction bases with no gene match: 5. There are 15 residues in the CDR3. The germline gives CDR1 SGHAT, CDR2 FQNNGV.